A selection of T cell receptor beta chains follows, all from one sample in a study of T cell clones after liver transplantation. The table came from immunoSEQ multiplex PCR; TCRdb's copy has only in-frame clones and leaves some out. The sample has some 80,000 clones; around 84% are singletons. This specimen was CD4+ T cells from blood, taken around 50 months after liver transplant. Receptors were obtained from a human patient who received a liver transplant. The graft donor may account for some of the T cells. CDR3s include the opening cysteine and the closing phenylalanine or tryptophan. The order of the fields is D gene, V gene, J gene, CDR3 length, clone size, CDR3 protein, CDR3 DNA. The D gene is left open where the match is weak. Clone size is stated in some rows and not others, as once, few, many or a class when expanded.

NA,TRBV5-1,TRBJ1-1,14,NA,CASSYFGRDTEAFF,TGCGCCAGCAGCTACTTCGGCAGGGACACTGAAGCCTTCTTT
NA,TRBV5-1,TRBJ2-1,12,NA,CASSLWGNEQFF,TGCGCCAGCAGCTTGTGGGGCAATGAGCAGTTCTTC
TRBD1,TRBV18,TRBJ1-2,16,NA,CASSPLGQSANYGYTF,TGTGCCAGCTCACCGTTGGGACAGAGCGCAAACTATGGCTACACCTTC
TRBD2,TRBV4-3,TRBJ2-7,15,NA,CASSQGVRDYYEQYF,TGCGCCAGCAGCCAAGGAGTTAGGGACTACTACGAGCAGTACTTC
NA,TRBV6-5,TRBJ1-3,15,NA,CASRRQVSPEDTIYF,TGTGCCAGCAGGCGACAGGTATCGCCCGAGGACACCATATATTTT
TRBD2,TRBV30,TRBJ2-1,15,NA,CAWSELAGLNNEQFF,TGTGCCTGGAGTGAGCTAGCGGGACTCAATAATGAGCAGTTCTTC
NA,TRBV19,TRBJ2-6,17,NA,CASRGGPPSSGANVLTF,TGTGCCAGTAGGGGGGGGCCACCCAGCTCTGGGGCCAACGTCCTGACTTTC
TRBD1,TRBV6-1,TRBJ2-7,13,NA,CASSFQGALEQYF,TGTGCCAGCAGCTTCCAGGGGGCGCTTGAGCAGTACTTC
NA,TRBV5-1,TRBJ2-2,16,NA,CASSFRDPSNTGELFF,TGCGCCAGCAGCTTTCGGGACCCCTCGAACACCGGGGAGCTGTTTTTT
NA,TRBV9,TRBJ1-2,15,NA,CASSGVDRPVYGYTF,TGTGCCAGCAGCGGAGTAGACAGACCCGTCTATGGCTACACCTTC
TRBD1,TRBV5-1,TRBJ1-5,14,NA,CASSFGQGEQPQHF,TGCGCCAGCAGCTTTGGACAGGGTGAACAGCCCCAGCATTTT
NA,TRBV5-5,TRBJ1-6,12,once,CASSRRGSPLHF,TGTGCCAGCAGCCGGAGGGGTTCACCCCTCCACTTT
NA,TRBV19,TRBJ2-5,14,NA,CASSIAAVQETQYF,TGTGCCAGTAGTATAGCGGCGGTTCAAGAGACCCAGTACTTC
NA,TRBV5-4,TRBJ2-5,14,NA,CASSLLPDLGTQYF,TGTGCCAGCAGCTTGTTACCGGACCTCGGGACCCAGTACTTC
NA,TRBV9,TRBJ2-3,14,NA,CASSVATSTDTQYF,TGTGCCAGCAGCGTAGCCACAAGCACAGATACGCAGTATTTT
TRBD2,TRBV6-1,TRBJ2-7,15,NA,CASMRLAGGSYEQYF,TGTGCCAGCATGAGACTAGCGGGGGGCTCCTACGAGCAGTACTTC
TRBD2,TRBV27,TRBJ2-7,12,NA,CASRGEGQEQYF,TGTGCCAGCAGGGGGGAGGGTCAAGAGCAGTACTTC
NA,TRBV14,TRBJ2-7,13,NA,CASSPDGGHEQYF,TGTGCCAGCAGCCCAGACGGTGGGCACGAGCAGTACTTC
TRBD1,TRBV14,TRBJ1-2,14,NA,CASRTSGTGGGYTF,TGTGCCAGCAGGACGTCGGGGACAGGGGGTGGCTACACCTTC
NA,TRBV5-1,TRBJ2-2,15,NA,CASSLEAGNTGELFF,TGCGCCAGCAGCTTGGAGGCGGGAAACACCGGGGAGCTGTTTTTT
NA,TRBV7-9,TRBJ1-3,17,many,CASSLATSGNSGNTIYF,TGTGCCAGCAGCTTAGCGACGTCGGGAAACTCTGGAAACACCATATATTTT
TRBD1,TRBV6-6,TRBJ2-5,14,NA,CASSYGDSQETQYF,TGTGCCAGCAGTTACGGGGACAGTCAAGAGACCCAGTACTTC
TRBD2,TRBV4-3,TRBJ2-7,14,NA,CASSQGGNSYEQYF,TGCGCCAGCAGCCAGGGGGGGAACTCCTACGAGCAGTACTTC
NA,TRBV5-6,TRBJ1-5,14,NA,CASSSSGLGQPQHF,TGTGCCAGCAGCTCGTCCGGGCTGGGGCAGCCCCAGCATTTT
NA,TRBV6-1,TRBJ1-5,15,once,CASSGPDSTGQPQHF,TGTGCCAGCAGTGGGCCGGACAGTACAGGTCAGCCCCAGCATTTT
NA,TRBV9,TRBJ1-1,13,few,CASSVGGWGEAFF,TGTGCCAGCAGCGTAGGGGGTTGGGGTGAAGCTTTCTTT
NA,TRBV18,TRBJ1-5,12,NA,CASSPEGQPQHF,TGTGCCAGCTCACCAGAGGGTCAGCCCCAGCATTTT
TRBD1,TRBV5-4,TRBJ1-1,12,NA,CASSWGQTEAFF,TGTGCCAGCAGCTGGGGACAGACCGAAGCTTTCTTT
NA,TRBV6-5,TRBJ1-3,14,NA,CASSYGGTGNTIYF,TGTGCCAGCAGTTACGGAGGAACTGGAAACACCATATATTTT
TRBD1,TRBV6-4,TRBJ1-3,16,few,CASSPGDRKLGNTIYF,TGTGCCAGCAGTCCGGGGGACAGAAAGCTTGGAAACACCATATATTTT
NA,TRBV4-3,TRBJ1-6,14,once,CASSPDPRNSPLHF,TGCGCCAGCAGCCCAGATCCGAGGAATTCACCCCTCCACTTT
NA,TRBV28,TRBJ1-4,12,NA,CASSRTGEKLFF,TGTGCCAGCAGTCGGACGGGAGAAAAACTGTTTTTT
TRBD2,TRBV7-9,TRBJ2-1,15,NA,CASRDRTSVHNEQFF,TGTGCCAGCAGAGACCGGACTAGCGTCCACAATGAGCAGTTCTTC
TRBD1,TRBV27,TRBJ2-5,16,once,CASSLLPGQGAETQYF,TGTGCCAGCAGTTTACTACCGGGACAGGGAGCAGAGACCCAGTACTTC
TRBD2,TRBV7-2,TRBJ2-5,16,NA,CASSPLAGGYQETQYF,TGTGCCAGCAGCCCATTAGCGGGGGGATACCAAGAGACCCAGTACTTC
TRBD1,TRBV11-1,TRBJ2-2,15,NA,CASGQDRGKSGELFF,TGTGCCAGCGGACAAGACAGGGGGAAATCCGGGGAGCTGTTTTTT
NA,TRBV27,TRBJ1-5,15,NA,CASSPSQGRDQPQHF,TGTGCCAGCAGTCCTAGCCAAGGGCGCGACCAGCCCCAGCATTTT
NA,TRBV27,TRBJ1-1,12,many,CASLNRNTEAFF,TGTGCCAGCCTCAATAGGAACACTGAAGCTTTCTTT
NA,TRBV7-9,TRBJ1-1,16,NA,CASSLDRPTGNTEAFF,TGTGCCAGCAGCCTCGACAGACCAACGGGGAACACTGAAGCTTTCTTT
NA,TRBV9,TRBJ2-2,13,few,CASSATETGELFF,TGTGCCAGCAGCGCGACCGAAACCGGGGAGCTGTTTTTT
NA,TRBV11-1,TRBJ2-1,13,NA,CASSSYSANEQFF,TGTGCCAGCAGCTCCTACAGTGCCAATGAGCAGTTCTTC
NA,TRBV7-8,TRBJ2-7,11,NA,CASSRNYEQYF,TGTGCCAGCAGTCGAAACTACGAGCAGTACTTC
NA,TRBV7-7,TRBJ2-2,14,NA,CASSLDRVTGELFF,TGTGCCAGCAGCTTAGATCGGGTCACCGGGGAGCTGTTTTTT
NA,TRBV19,TRBJ2-1,9,NA,CARRNEQFF,TGTGCAAGGCGGAATGAGCAGTTCTTC
TRBD1,TRBV11-3,TRBJ2-7,14,once,CASSLGPQGAVQYF,TGTGCCAGCAGCTTAGGCCCACAGGGGGCTGTGCAGTACTTC
TRBD1,TRBV4-1,TRBJ2-7,17,NA,CASSQDQFGTGSGEQYF,TGCGCCAGCAGCCAAGATCAGTTCGGGACAGGGTCGGGGGAGCAGTACTTC
NA,TRBV19,TRBJ2-5,17,NA,CASSKAETRTLGETQYF,TGTGCCAGTAGCAAAGCTGAAACCCGGACGCTTGGGGAGACCCAGTACTTC
TRBD1,TRBV19,TRBJ2-7,14,NA,CASNERDRGYEQYF,TGTGCCAGTAACGAGCGGGACAGGGGTTACGAGCAGTACTTC
TRBD1,TRBV14,TRBJ2-5,16,NA,CASSPRQGLARETQYF,TGTGCCAGCAGCCCCCGACAGGGGCTCGCAAGAGAGACCCAGTACTTC